A selection of T cell receptor beta chains follows, all from one sample in a study of glioma-infiltrating T cells after dendritic cell vaccination. The data were produced by immunoSEQ multiplex PCR, yet TCRdb's version contains in-frame clones alone and is incomplete. The table shows approximately 99,000 clones, with 65% to 85% occurring only once. The source material was blood, sampled after dendritic cell vaccination. These TCRs come from a human donor with glioblastoma. Both conserved end residues are trimmed from each CDR3.

V: TRBV28; J: TRBJ1-5; length: 10; CDR3: ASGTLGGPQH
V: TRBV5-1; J: TRBJ2-1; length: 14; CDR3: ASSLGIGGGYNEQF
V: TRBV19; J: TRBJ1-6; length: 12; CDR3: ASTERGGGSPLH
V: TRBV6-6; J: TRBJ1-1; length: 13; CDR3: ASSYSRGREGQAF
V: TRBV7-8; J: TRBJ1-1; length: 13; CDR3: ASSLSYGEVTEAF
V: TRBV28; J: TRBJ1-5; length: 16; CDR3: ASSLNGLGQQVNQPQH
V: TRBV7-2; J: TRBJ1-2; length: 14; CDR3: ASSLARIGQGYGYT
V: TRBV11-2; J: TRBJ2-7; length: 13; CDR3: ASSLAGTGSGEQY
V: TRBV7-9; J: TRBJ2-7; length: 12; CDR3: ASSEAQGPYEQY
V: TRBV5-1; J: TRBJ1-1; length: 12; CDR3: ASSLAGDNTEAF
V: TRBV7-8; J: TRBJ2-1; length: 9; CDR3: ASSPQNEQF
V: TRBV10-3; J: TRBJ2-2; length: 15; CDR3: AIRGLAGGRGTGELF
V: TRBV15; J: TRBJ2-3; length: 11; CDR3: ATSRDGADTQY
V: TRBV7-9; J: TRBJ2-7; length: 13; CDR3: ASSTQGAWSYEQY
V: TRBV5-1; J: TRBJ2-5; length: 13; CDR3: ASSSFGNLQETQY
V: TRBV10-2; J: TRBJ2-1; length: 9; CDR3: ASTSGGEQF
V: TRBV6-5; J: TRBJ2-7; length: 12; CDR3: ASTRVGVFYEQY
V: TRBV19; J: TRBJ2-1; length: 14; CDR3: ASSIAQLPPLNEQF
V: TRBV10-3; J: TRBJ1-2; length: 12; CDR3: AISEGGTNYGYT
V: TRBV27; J: TRBJ1-6; length: 10; CDR3: ASSLYGSPLH
V: TRBV5-4; J: TRBJ2-1; length: 15; CDR3: ASSLESGRGGYNEQF
V: TRBV7-9; J: TRBJ2-7; length: 12; CDR3: ASSPGQGADEQY
V: TRBV7-3; J: TRBJ2-2; length: 14; CDR3: ASSFSAPPGTGELF
V: TRBV7-9; J: TRBJ1-1; length: 13; CDR3: ASSLGGALGTEAF
V: TRBV28; J: TRBJ2-6; length: 13; CDR3: ASSSLAANSPVLT
V: TRBV30; J: TRBJ1-3; length: 9; CDR3: AWGGEGTIY
V: TRBV19; J: TRBJ2-1; length: 11; CDR3: ASRWVQGNEQF
V: TRBV5-1; J: TRBJ2-3; length: 13; CDR3: ASSIPTPSTDTQY
V: TRBV10-1; J: TRBJ2-3; length: 13; CDR3: ASSRREVGTDTQY
V: TRBV28; J: TRBJ1-1; length: 11; CDR3: ASRIFRGAEAF
V: TRBV6-1; J: TRBJ1-5; length: 12; CDR3: ASNFGQGGQPQH